These T cell receptor beta chains were read from a single sample in a study of regulatory T cells in long-lasting Graves disease. A single record per CDR3 protein comes from TCRdb applying MiXCR to the multiplex PCR reads. Among about 340,000 distinct CDR3 sequences listed, 15% to 20% were seen once. The sequences come from peripheral blood mononuclear cells (PBMCs), collected when the disease was refractory, from a patient treated with antithyroid drugs. The receptors derive from a female donor with Graves disease. Each CDR3 is given with its conserved first and last residue. D genes are given only for firm matches. Only part of the rows carry a size: once, few, many, or a class if the clone is expanded.

V: TRBV6-4
size: many
D: TRBD1
J: TRBJ1-2
CDR3: CARNRNRGGYGYTF
DNA: TGTGCCAGAAACCGTAACAGGGGAGGCTATGGCTACACCTTC

V: TRBV11-2
size: many
D: TRBD1
J: TRBJ2-7
CDR3: CASSLTGQGNYEQYF
DNA: TGTGCCAGCAGCTTAACCGGACAGGGGAACTACGAGCAGTACTTC

V: TRBV11-2
size: many
D: .
J: TRBJ1-5
CDR3: CASSLAWGSNQPQHF
DNA: TGTGCCAGCAGCTTAGCTTGGGGGAGCAATCAGCCCCAGCATTTT

V: TRBV10-2
size: many
D: .
J: TRBJ2-7
CDR3: CASSHGRVEQYF
DNA: TGCGCCAGCAGCCATGGGCGAGTTGAGCAGTACTTC

V: TRBV28
size: few
D: .
J: TRBJ1-5
CDR3: CASSPGGTNQPQHF
DNA: TGTGCCAGCAGCCCCGGTGGTACCAATCAGCCCCAGCATTTT

V: TRBV2
size: many
D: TRBD1
J: TRBJ2-2
CDR3: CASTRGRNTGELFF
DNA: TGTGCCAGCACCAGGGGGCGGAACACCGGGGAGCTGTTTTTT

V: TRBV7-6
size: few
D: .
J: TRBJ1-1
CDR3: CASSSQGWGRSKNTEAFF
DNA: TGTGCCAGCAGCTCCCAGGGATGGGGCCGCTCGAAGAACACTGAAGCTTTCTTT

V: TRBV12-3/TRBV12-4
size: .
D: TRBD2
J: TRBJ2-1
CDR3: CASSSPGLLYNEQFF
DNA: TGTGCCAGCAGCTCTCCGGGACTACTCTACAATGAGCAGTTCTTC

V: TRBV12-5
size: .
D: .
J: TRBJ1-4
CDR3: CASGLTTGTWEKLFF
DNA: TGTGCTAGTGGTTTGACCACAGGGACTTGGGAAAAACTGTTTTTT

V: TRBV7-2
size: .
D: .
J: TRBJ1-6
CDR3: CATAVTAINSPLHF
DNA: TGTGCCACCGCTGTCACAGCAATTAATTCACCCCTCCACTTT

V: TRBV18
size: many
D: .
J: TRBJ1-4
CDR3: CASSPRRGTNEKLFF
DNA: TGTGCCAGCTCACCACGAAGGGGGACGAATGAAAAACTGTTTTTT